This record covers a single T cell receptor beta chain. Its target is unknown. The data derive from a study of cytomegalovirus exposure and HLA in healthy donors. Study-wide results and caveats: TCR beta sequences reportedly predicted most subjects' HLA-A and HLA-B alleles accurately. Within an earlier analysis, most TCR beta V segments proved productive either about 87% or about 30% of the time. In a later analysis, donors in an Asian-associated ancestry cluster reportedly had fewer N-insertions in productive TCRs than the cohort mean.

Trimming took 3 bases from V and 3 from J; bases not matched to a gene: 12. The CDR3 loop spans 19 amino acids. Looked up from germline, CDR1 is SGDLS and CDR2 is YYNGEE. PCR used 60 Vbeta primers and 13 Jbeta primers. Generated by immunoSEQ multiplex PCR, the TCRdb table keeps only in-frame clones and is missing some. The sample includes 150,000 to 200,000 clones, around 80% seen only once; the top ten take around 1.7%. The receptor was derived from a woman aged 18-29 years in good health and CMV-seronegative. The chain has TRBV9 and TRBJ2-6; 10 positions match TRBD1. The sample was PBMCs. The CDR3 DNA follows: TGTGCCAGCAGCGGGGGGCCCGGGACAGGGGTAGGTGGGGCCAACGTCCTGACTTTC. As protein: CASSGGPGTGVGGANVLTF.